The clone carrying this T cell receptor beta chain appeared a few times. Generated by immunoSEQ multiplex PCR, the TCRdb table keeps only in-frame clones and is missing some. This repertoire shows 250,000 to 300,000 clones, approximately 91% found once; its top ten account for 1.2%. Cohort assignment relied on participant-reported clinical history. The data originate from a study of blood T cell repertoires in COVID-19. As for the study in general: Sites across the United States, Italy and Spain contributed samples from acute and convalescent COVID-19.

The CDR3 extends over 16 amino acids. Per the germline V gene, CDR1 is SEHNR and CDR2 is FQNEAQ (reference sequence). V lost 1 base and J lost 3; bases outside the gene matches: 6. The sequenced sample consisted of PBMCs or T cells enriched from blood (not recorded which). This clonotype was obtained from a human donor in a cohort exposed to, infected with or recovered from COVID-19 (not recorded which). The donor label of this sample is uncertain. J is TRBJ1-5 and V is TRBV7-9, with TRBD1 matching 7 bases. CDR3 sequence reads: CASSLVARGSNQPQHF. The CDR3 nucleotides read TGTGCCAGCAGCTTAGTAGCCAGGGGGTCCAATCAGCCCCAGCATTTT.